The 3 T cell receptor beta chains below come from one sample, sequenced in a study of blood T cell repertoires in COVID-19. Produced via immunoSEQ multiplex PCR; TCRdb's table is partial and in-frame only. The profile shows some 210,000 clones, 80% to 85% of them singletons. Sequencing was carried out using peripheral blood. These receptors were collected from a human donor in a cohort sampled during active COVID-19.

This rearrangement joins TRBV3-1 (or the pseudogene TRBV3-2) to TRBJ1-1, with 8 nucleotides matching TRBD1. The trim removed 6 bases at V and 4 bases at J, leaving 10 bases unmatched. Germline V gene lookup returns CDR1 LGHDT and CDR2 YNNKEL (reference sequence). This CDR3 region has 15 residues. The CDR3: CASRAGGARGTEAFF. The CDR3 region has the DNA TGTGCCAGCAGGGCAGGGGGCGCAAGGGGCACTGAAGCTTTCTTT.

The CDR3 protein is CASSGGRDGSPLHF. CDR3 bases: TGTGCCAGCAGTGGGGGGAGGGACGGTTCACCCCTCCACTTT. This rearrangement joins TRBV6-4 to TRBJ1-6, with D perhaps TRBD1 (5 bases). V shed 4 bases and J shed 9 bases, with 13 bases lying between them. Germline assignment: CDR1 MRHNA and CDR2 SNTAGT. The CDR3 extends over 14 amino acids.

The V and J genes are TRBV4-1 and TRBJ2-2, with TRBD2 identical over 12 bases. The CDR3 runs to 17 residues. Germline CDR1 MGHRA, CDR2 YSYEKL. V lost 1 base, J lost 4 bases, and 4 bases stayed unmatched. CDR3: CASSQGTSGTGTGELFF. The DNA for the CDR3 is TGCGCCAGCAGCCAAGGGACTAGCGGGACCGGCACCGGGGAGCTGTTTTTT.